The 27 T cell receptor beta chains reported below all come from one sample, sequenced in a study of blood T cell repertoires in COVID-19. The data were produced by immunoSEQ multiplex PCR, yet TCRdb's version contains in-frame clones alone and is incomplete. The sample yields 150,000 to 200,000 clones, around 82% seen once. Sequenced sample: peripheral blood. The receptors here all came from a woman aged 35 to 49 with COVID-19, enrolled during active disease.

As for this clone: A junction end diverges from the germline sequence, so it may reflect a read error. This chain joins TRBV14 and TRBJ2-5; 14 bases align to TRBD2. Germline assignment: CDR1 SGHDN and CDR2 FVKESK. The CDR3 runs 15 residues. CDR3 protein: CASSQGGLAGASQDF. The DNA for the CDR3 is TGTGCCAGCAGCCAGGGGGGACTAGCGGGGGCCTCCCAGGACTTC. The whole variable domain, remainder taken from reference TRBV14 and TRBJ2-5, is EAGVTQFPSHSVIEKGQTVTLRCDPISGHDNLYWYRRVMGKEIKFLLHFVKESKQDESGMPNNRFLAERTGGTYSTLKVQPAELEDSGVYFCASSQGGLAGASQDFGPGTRLLVL.

This chain connects TRBV7-9 to TRBJ1-1; no definite D call. CDR3 length: 12 amino acids. V was pared by 8 bases and J by 6 bases, with 13 bases between. CDR1 and CDR2 (germline): SEHNR, FQNEAQ (reference sequence). The chain's CDR3 is CASAGARAEAFF. The CDR3 nucleotides are TGTGCCAGCGCCGGAGCTAGAGCTGAAGCTTTCTTT.

The rearrangement links TRBV19 to TRBJ1-5; a possible D gene is TRBD1 (5 bases). CDR3 length: 15 residues. V dropped 5 bases and J dropped 4 bases, with 15 bases sitting between them. Germline CDR1 is LNHDA and CDR2 is SQIVND (reference sequence). Written as DNA, the CDR3 is TGTGCCAGTAGTTACGACTCAAAGGGGAATCAGCCCCAGCATTTT. It is translated as CASSYDSKGNQPQHF.

The V call is TRBV30, the J call TRBJ2-2; D possibly corresponds to TRBD1 (5 bases). Per the germline V gene, CDR1 is GTSNPN and CDR2 is SVGIG (reference sequence). CDR3 size: 14 residues. The V and J ends lost 0 bases and 5 bases respectively, with 10 bases between them. CDR3: CAWSVVGRTGELFF. In DNA form, the CDR3 reads TGTGCCTGGAGTGTAGTGGGGCGGACCGGGGAGCTGTTTTTT.

V is TRBV27 and J is TRBJ1-1, with D maybe TRBD1 (6 bases). The ends were cut back, 4 bases at V and 0 bases at J, with 21 bases in the middle. The CDR3 loop spans 18 amino acids. The germline V gene encodes CDR1 MNHEY and CDR2 SMNVEV (reference sequence). This CDR3 is CASSSSAGGVKMNTEAFF. The CDR3 bases are TGTGCCAGCAGTTCGTCGGCGGGGGGCGTGAAGATGAACACTGAAGCTTTCTTT.

The chain carries TRBV3-1 (or the pseudogene TRBV3-2) and TRBJ2-5; the match to TRBD2 covers 11 bases. Per the germline V gene, CDR1 is LGHDT and CDR2 is YNNKEL (reference sequence). The CDR3 extends over 16 amino acids. V lost 1 base and J lost 4; bases outside the gene matches: 5. In DNA form, the CDR3 reads TGTGCCAGCAGCCAAGCTACTAGCGGGGGTGGAGAGACCCAGTACTTC. Translating gives CASSQATSGGGETQYF.

CDR3 in DNA: TGTGCCAGCAGCTTAGTATTGTTCGGGGAGCTGTTTTTT. This sequence encodes CASSLVLFGELFF. The chain combines TRBV11-2 with TRBJ2-2; D is uncertain. The CDR3 sequence is 13 residues long. The germline CDR1 and CDR2 sequences are SGHAT and FQNNGV. V lost 1 base, J lost 7 bases, and 7 bases lay in between.

The J gene is TRBJ2-1, the V gene TRBV12-3 or TRBV12-4, with no clear D. V was cut by 4 bases and J by 8 bases, with 6 bases left in between. CDR3 length: 11 residues. The CDR3 region is CASSSLYEQFF. DNA for the CDR3: TGTGCCAGCAGTTCTCTATATGAGCAGTTCTTC.

The V call is TRBV28, the J call TRBJ2-5, with D perhaps TRBD1 (8 bases). The CDR3 runs 15 residues. Trimming removed 6 bases at V and 3 bases at J, with 17 bases between. Germline V lookup: CDR1 MDHEN, CDR2 SYDVKM. CDR3 region: CASSLDRGGEETQYF. The CDR3, as DNA: TGTGCCAGCAGCCTCGACAGGGGAGGGGAAGAGACCCAGTACTTC.

In DNA form, the CDR3 reads TGTGCCAGCAGGGACCCCCTCCGGGAGGGCTATGGCTACACCTTC. It specifies CASRDPLREGYGYTF. This chain uses TRBV7-2 with TRBJ1-2; D uncertain. Looked up from germline, CDR1 is SGHTA and CDR2 is FQGNSA. The CDR3 is 15 residues long. The V gene lost 6 bases and the J gene lost 4 bases, with 18 bases spanning the gap.

This clone was counted once. CDR3 nucleotides: TGCAGCGTGGACCCCAACCCATCTAGCGGGGGTGGAGAGACCCAGTACTTC. This encodes CSVDPNPSSGGGETQYF. The chain links TRBV29-1 to TRBJ2-5, with 10 bases identical to TRBD2. Trimming at V came to 6 bases and at J to 4 bases, leaving 17 bases not matched to a gene. The CDR3 length is 17 residues. CDR1 and CDR2 from the germline V gene are SQVTM and ANQGSEA.

The genes are TRBV2 and TRBJ1-2; D unclear. V was clipped by 4 bases and J by 7 bases, with 13 bases between them. CDR3 length equals 13 residues. Germline V CDR1 and CDR2: SNHLY, FYNNEI. CDR3 amino acids: CASSADGTGGYTF. DNA of the CDR3: TGTGCCAGCAGTGCAGACGGCACGGGTGGCTACACCTTC.

The CDR3 loop reads CATSNRGDTQYF. The DNA of the CDR3 is TGTGCCACCAGCAACCGAGGTGATACGCAGTATTTT. This chain joins TRBV15 and TRBJ2-3; no clear D. The length of the CDR3 is 12 residues. V gave up 4 bases and J gave up 6 bases, with 8 bases separating them. Germline V lookup: CDR1 LNHNV, CDR2 YYDKDF (reference sequence). Combining the CDR3 with reference TRBV15 and TRBJ2-3 gives the whole variable domain DAMVIQNPRYQVTQFGKPVTLSCSQTLNHNVMYWYQQKSSQAPKLLFHYYDKDFNNEADTPDNFQSRRPNTSFCFLDIRSPGLGDTAMYLCATSNRGDTQYFGPGTRLTVL.

V usage is TRBV4-1 and J usage is TRBJ2-1, with D perhaps matching TRBD2 (6 bases). V was shortened by 7 bases and J by 1 base, with 20 bases between the two germline ends. The CDR3 has 17 amino acids. Per germline, CDR1 MGHRA and CDR2 YSYEKL. CDR3 sequence reads: CASMEKGLGGSYNEQFF. CDR3 DNA: TGCGCCAGCATGGAGAAAGGCCTGGGGGGATCCTACAATGAGCAGTTCTTC.

The chain joins TRBV6-4 to TRBJ2-1; D is possibly TRBD1 (6 bases). The V and J ends lost 4 bases and 11 bases respectively, with 18 bases between them. The CDR3 length is 14 residues. The germline V gene encodes CDR1 MRHNA and CDR2 SNTAGT. CDR3 in amino acids: CASSAGDPTMKQFF. The CDR3 nucleotides are TGTGCCAGCAGTGCAGGGGATCCTACAATGAAGCAGTTCTTC.

The chain uses TRBV4-2 and TRBJ2-1; TRBD2 agrees at 9 bases. The J segment lost 9 bases and the V segment lost 0 bases, leaving 6 bases of the junction unmatched. The CDR3 is made up of 15 amino acids. Germline V gives CDR1 LGHNA, CDR2 YNFKEQ. CDR3 coding DNA: TGTGCCAGCAGCCAAGATAGGACTAGCGCACCTGAGCAGTTCTTC. This codes for CASSQDRTSAPEQFF.

The chain couples TRBV19 to TRBJ1-1, with D maybe TRBD1 (6 bases). Looked up from germline, CDR1 is LNHDA and CDR2 is SQIVND (reference sequence). Trimming removed 5 bases at V and 3 bases at J, with 7 bases between. The CDR3 runs 12 residues. CDR3 bases: TGTGCCAGTAGTTGGGGGCACACTGAAGCTTTCTTT. Amino acids: CASSWGHTEAFF.

This clone was detected only once. The chain links TRBV13 to TRBJ2-1; 11 bases agree with TRBD2. The CDR3 contains 18 residues. In germline, CDR1 is PRHDT, CDR2 FYEKMQ (reference sequence). Unmatched junction bases numbered 12, after V lost 0 bases and J lost 8 bases. The CDR3 nucleotides read TGTGCCAGCAGCTTAGGGGCCCACAGGGGGGGACTAGCGGATGAGCAGTTCTTC. Its protein is CASSLGAHRGGLADEQFF. The complete variable domain, with remaining parts taken from reference TRBV13 and TRBJ2-1, reads AAGVIQSPRHLIKEKRETATLKCYPIPRHDTVYWYQQGPGQDPQFLISFYEKMQSDKGSIPDRFSAQQFSDYHSELNMSSLELGDSALYFCASSLGAHRGGLADEQFFGPGTRLTVL.

This chain links TRBV18 with TRBJ1-2; TRBD1 might be the D (6 bases). V was trimmed by 3 bases and J by 4 bases, leaving 12 bases between them. Germline values: CDR1 KGHSH, CDR2 LQKENI. This CDR3 is built from 14 residues. CDR3 nucleotides: TGTGCCAGCTCACCGAACAGGGAGGGCTATGGCTACACCTTC. It encodes CASSPNREGYGYTF.

The chain joins TRBV7-9 to TRBJ1-1; TRBD1 matches 9 bases. Germline loops: CDR1 SEHNR, CDR2 FQNEAQ (reference sequence). V dropped 4 bases and J dropped 7; count of bases not matched to a gene: 10. The CDR3 spans 15 residues. The CDR3 coding sequence is TGTGCCAGCAGCTCACCCTTGGGACAGGGCTTTGAAGCTTTCTTT. It yields the protein CASSSPLGQGFEAFF. Full variable domain (missing parts from reference TRBV7-9 and TRBJ1-1): DTGVSQNPRHKITKRGQNVTFRCDPISEHNRLYWYRQTLGQGPEFLTYFQNEAQLEKSRLLSDRFSAERPKGSFSTLEIQRTEQGDSAMYLCASSSPLGQGFEAFFGQGTRLTVV.

The chain carries TRBV7-2 and TRBJ1-1, with D perhaps matching TRBD1 (5 bases). The CDR3 has 13 residues. The V end was cut by 2 bases, the J end by 7 bases, with 11 bases between. The germline V gene has CDR1 SGHTA and CDR2 FQGNSA. CDR3 region: CASSLTGGYEAFF. The CDR3 region has the DNA TGTGCCAGCAGCTTAACCGGGGGTTATGAAGCTTTCTTT. Drawing the rest from reference TRBV7-2 and TRBJ1-1, the complete variable domain is GAGVSQSPSNKVTEKGKDVELRCDPISGHTALYWYRQSLGQGLEFLIYFQGNSAPDKSGLPSDRFSAERTGGSVSTLTIQRTQQEDSAVYLCASSLTGGYEAFFGQGTRLTVV.

The chain links TRBV19 to TRBJ2-7; TRBD2 agrees at 7 bases. Trimming cost V 2 bases and J 5 bases; bases outside gene matches: 18. CDR1 is LNHDA and CDR2 is SQIVND in the germline V gene (reference sequence). This CDR3 spans 18 amino acids. CDR3 amino acids: CASSIRGTIGGRGHEQYF. CDR3 coding DNA: TGTGCCAGTAGTATACGGGGGACTATCGGAGGTAGGGGCCACGAGCAGTACTTC.

The V call is TRBV6-5, the J call TRBJ2-5, with D tentatively TRBD2 (6 bases). The V end was cut by 4 bases, the J end by 5 bases, with 11 bases between. CDR1 and CDR2 (germline): MNHEY, SVGAGI. The CDR3 spans 13 residues. This CDR3 is CASSWRGRETQYF. The CDR3 DNA reads TGTGCCAGCAGTTGGAGGGGTCGGGAGACCCAGTACTTC.

This chain connects TRBV6-5 to TRBJ2-3; D may be TRBD2 (5 bases). From germline, CDR1 is MNHEY and CDR2 SVGAGI. This CDR3 comprises 13 residues. Trimming stripped 6 bases from V and 5 bases from J, with 12 bases between. The CDR3 region has the DNA TGTGCCAGCAGGAAAGGAGGAAGAGATACGCAGTATTTT. Protein product: CASRKGGRDTQYF.

Here the CDR3 reads CASSQQGVSNQPQHF. The CDR3 nucleotides are TGTGCCAGCAGTCAACAGGGCGTGAGCAATCAGCCCCAGCATTTT. This rearrangement joins TRBV6-6 to TRBJ1-5; TRBD1 might be the D (6 bases). V lost 5 bases to trimming and J lost 1 base, with 12 bases between them. Germline V lookup: CDR1 MNHNY, CDR2 SVGAGI (reference sequence). The CDR3 consists of 15 residues.

Only a few counts were recorded for this clone. The V and J genes are TRBV18 and TRBJ2-5; tentatively, D is TRBD1 (6 bases). Germline V gene data show CDR1 as KGHSH and CDR2 as LQKENI. V lost 2 bases and J lost 4, with 14 bases in between. The CDR3 loop spans 15 amino acids. For the CDR3, the DNA is TGTGCCAGCTCACCAAATGGGGCCAGGGGAGAGACCCAGTACTTC. It translates to CASSPNGARGETQYF.

The J gene is TRBJ2-1, the V gene TRBV27; perhaps TRBD2 as D (5 bases). Trimming shortened V by 5 bases and J by 9 bases, and 14 bases separated the two germline ends. The CDR3 extends over 13 amino acids. CDR1 is MNHEY and CDR2 is SMNVEV in the germline V gene (reference sequence). The CDR3 here is CASSLLSSTEQFF. In DNA, the CDR3 is TGTGCCAGCAGTCTCCTCTCTAGCACTGAGCAGTTCTTC.